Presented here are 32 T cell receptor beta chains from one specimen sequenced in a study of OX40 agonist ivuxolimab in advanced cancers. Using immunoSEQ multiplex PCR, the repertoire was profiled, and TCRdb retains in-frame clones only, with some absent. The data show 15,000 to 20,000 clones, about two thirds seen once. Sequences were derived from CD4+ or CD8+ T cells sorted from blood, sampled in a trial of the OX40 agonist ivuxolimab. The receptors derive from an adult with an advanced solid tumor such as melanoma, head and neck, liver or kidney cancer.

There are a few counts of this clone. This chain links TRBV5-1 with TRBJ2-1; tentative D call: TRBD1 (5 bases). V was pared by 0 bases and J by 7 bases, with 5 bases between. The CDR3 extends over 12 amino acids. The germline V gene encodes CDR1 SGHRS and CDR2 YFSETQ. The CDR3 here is CASSLGQNEQFF. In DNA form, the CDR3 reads TGCGCCAGCAGCTTGGGACAGAATGAGCAGTTCTTC.

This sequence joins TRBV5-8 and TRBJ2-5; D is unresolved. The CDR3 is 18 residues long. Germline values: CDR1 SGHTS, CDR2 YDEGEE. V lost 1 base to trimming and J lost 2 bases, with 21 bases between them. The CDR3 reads CASSLMPGSGEPQETQYF. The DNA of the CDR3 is TGTGCCAGCAGCTTGATGCCCGGCTCAGGAGAGCCGCAAGAGACCCAGTACTTC.

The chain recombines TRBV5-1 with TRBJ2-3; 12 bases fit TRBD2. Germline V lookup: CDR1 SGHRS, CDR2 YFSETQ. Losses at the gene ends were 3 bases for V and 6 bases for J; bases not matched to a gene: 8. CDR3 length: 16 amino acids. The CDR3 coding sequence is TGCGCCAGCAGCTCCAGACTAGCGGGAGATTGGGATACGCAGTATTTT. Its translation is CASSSRLAGDWDTQYF.

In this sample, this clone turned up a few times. This chain's CDR3 is CASSLSLGTGGLREQFF. The CDR3 DNA sequence: TGTGCCAGCAGCTTAAGTCTCGGGACAGGGGGCCTACGGGAGCAGTTCTTC. The J gene is TRBJ2-1, the V gene TRBV7-8; 12 bases fit TRBD1. Trimming at V came to 2 bases and at J to 10 bases, leaving 12 bases not matched to a gene. This CDR3 is 17 amino acids long. Germline V gives CDR1 SGHVS, CDR2 FQNEAQ.

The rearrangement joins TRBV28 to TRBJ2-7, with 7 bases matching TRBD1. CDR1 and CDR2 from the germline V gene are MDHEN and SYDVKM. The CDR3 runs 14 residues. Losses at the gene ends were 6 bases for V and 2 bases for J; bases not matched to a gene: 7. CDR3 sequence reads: CASSRTGTAYEQYF. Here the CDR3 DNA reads TGTGCCAGCAGCAGAACCGGGACAGCCTACGAGCAGTACTTC.

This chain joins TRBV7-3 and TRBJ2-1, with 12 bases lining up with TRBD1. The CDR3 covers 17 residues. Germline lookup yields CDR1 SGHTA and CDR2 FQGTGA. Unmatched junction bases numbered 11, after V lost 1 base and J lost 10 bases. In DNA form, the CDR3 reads TGTGCCAGCAGCTTAAGTCTCGGGACAGGGGGCCTACGGGAGCAGTTCTTC. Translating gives CASSLSLGTGGLREQFF.

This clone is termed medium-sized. The CDR3 sequence is CASSSIYGKDTEAFF. As DNA, the CDR3 is TGTGCCAGCAGTTCGATCTACGGTAAAGACACTGAAGCTTTCTTT. The chain recombines TRBV6-6 with TRBJ1-1, with unresolved D. V was cut by 4 bases and J by 3 bases, with 15 bases left in between. There are 15 residues in the CDR3. Per the germline V gene, CDR1 is MNHNY and CDR2 is SVGAGI (reference sequence).

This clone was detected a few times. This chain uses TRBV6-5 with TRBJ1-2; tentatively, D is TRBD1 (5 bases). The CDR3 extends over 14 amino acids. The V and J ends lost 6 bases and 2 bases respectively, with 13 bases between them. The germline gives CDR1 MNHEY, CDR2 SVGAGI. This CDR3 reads CASSPSDRNYGYTF. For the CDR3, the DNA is TGTGCCAGCAGCCCTTCCGACAGAAACTATGGCTACACCTTC.

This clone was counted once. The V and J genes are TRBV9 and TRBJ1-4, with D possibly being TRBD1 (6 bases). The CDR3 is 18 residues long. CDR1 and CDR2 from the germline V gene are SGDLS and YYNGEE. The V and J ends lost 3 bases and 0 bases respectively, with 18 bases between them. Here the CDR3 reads CASSDRWDIEATNEKLFF. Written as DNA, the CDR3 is TGTGCCAGCAGCGATCGTTGGGACATAGAAGCAACTAATGAAAAACTGTTTTTT. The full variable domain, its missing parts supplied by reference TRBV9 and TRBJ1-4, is DSGVTQTPKHLITATGQRVTLRCSPRSGDLSVYWYQQSLDQGLQFLIQYYNGEERAKGNILERFSAQQFPDLHSELNLSSLELGDSALYFCASSDRWDIEATNEKLFFGSGTQLSVL.

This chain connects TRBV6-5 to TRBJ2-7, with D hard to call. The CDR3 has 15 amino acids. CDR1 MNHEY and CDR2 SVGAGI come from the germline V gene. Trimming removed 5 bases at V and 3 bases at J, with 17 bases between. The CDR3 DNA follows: TGTGCCAGCAGTACCCCGAGGCTCGGCAACTACGAGCAGTACTTC. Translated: CASSTPRLGNYEQYF.

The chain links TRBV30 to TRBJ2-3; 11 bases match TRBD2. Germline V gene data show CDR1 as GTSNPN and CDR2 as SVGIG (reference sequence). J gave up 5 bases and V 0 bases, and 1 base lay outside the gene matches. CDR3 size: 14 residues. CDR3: CAWSVLAGEDTQYF. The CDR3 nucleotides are TGTGCCTGGAGTGTACTAGCGGGAGAAGATACGCAGTATTTT.

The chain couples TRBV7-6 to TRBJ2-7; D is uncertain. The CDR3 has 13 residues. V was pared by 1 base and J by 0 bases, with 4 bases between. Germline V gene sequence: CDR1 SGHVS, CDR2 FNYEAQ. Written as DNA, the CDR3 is TGTGCCAGCAGCTTAGAGGTCTCCTACGAGCAGTACTTC. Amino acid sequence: CASSLEVSYEQYF.

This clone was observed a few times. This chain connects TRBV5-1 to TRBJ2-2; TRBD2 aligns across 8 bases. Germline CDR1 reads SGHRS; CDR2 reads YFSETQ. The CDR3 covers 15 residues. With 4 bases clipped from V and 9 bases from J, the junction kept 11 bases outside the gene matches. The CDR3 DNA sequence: TGCGCCAGCAGCCCGACAGCGGGAGTGGGCCGGGAGCTGTTTTTT. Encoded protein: CASSPTAGVGRELFF.

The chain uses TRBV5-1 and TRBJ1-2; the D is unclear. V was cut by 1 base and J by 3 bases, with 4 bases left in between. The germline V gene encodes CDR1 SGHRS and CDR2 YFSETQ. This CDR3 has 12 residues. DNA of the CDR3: TGCGCCAGCAGCTTGCCAGACTATGGCTACACCTTC. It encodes CASSLPDYGYTF.

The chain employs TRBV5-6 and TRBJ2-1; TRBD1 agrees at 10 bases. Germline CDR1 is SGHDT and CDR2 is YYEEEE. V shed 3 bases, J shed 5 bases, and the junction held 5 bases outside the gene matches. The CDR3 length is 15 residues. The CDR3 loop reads CASSSDRGVNNEQFF. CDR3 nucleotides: TGTGCCAGCAGCTCGGACAGGGGGGTCAACAATGAGCAGTTCTTC.

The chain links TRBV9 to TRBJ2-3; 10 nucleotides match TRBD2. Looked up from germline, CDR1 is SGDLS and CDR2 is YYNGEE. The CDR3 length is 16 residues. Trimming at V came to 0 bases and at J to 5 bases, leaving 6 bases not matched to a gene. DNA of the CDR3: TGTGCCAGCAGCGTAGGGGTAGCGGGAGGTGAAGATACGCAGTATTTT. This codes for CASSVGVAGGEDTQYF. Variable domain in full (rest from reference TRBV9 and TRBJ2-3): DSGVTQTPKHLITATGQRVTLRCSPRSGDLSVYWYQQSLDQGLQFLIQYYNGEERAKGNILERFSAQQFPDLHSELNLSSLELGDSALYFCASSVGVAGGEDTQYFGPGTRLTVL.

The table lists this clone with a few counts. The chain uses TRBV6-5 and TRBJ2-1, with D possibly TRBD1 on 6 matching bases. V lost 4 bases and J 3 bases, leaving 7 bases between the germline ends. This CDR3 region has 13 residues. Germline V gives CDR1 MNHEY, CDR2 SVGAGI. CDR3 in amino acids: CASSFRGYNEQFF. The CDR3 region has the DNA TGTGCCAGCAGTTTCAGGGGCTACAATGAGCAGTTCTTC.

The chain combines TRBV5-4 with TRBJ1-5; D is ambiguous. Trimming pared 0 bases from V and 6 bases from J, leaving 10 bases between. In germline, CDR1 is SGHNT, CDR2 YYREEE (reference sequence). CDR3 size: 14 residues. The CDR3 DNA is TGTGCCAGCAGCTTGGAGGGTGAAGGTCAGCCCCAGCATTTT. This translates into CASSLEGEGQPQHF.

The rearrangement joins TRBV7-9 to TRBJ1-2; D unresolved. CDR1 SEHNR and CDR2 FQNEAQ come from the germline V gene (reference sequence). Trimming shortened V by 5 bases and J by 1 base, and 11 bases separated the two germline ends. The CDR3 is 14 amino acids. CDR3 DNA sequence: TGTGCCAGCAGCGCCTCAGAGGATAACTATGGCTACACCTTC. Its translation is CASSASEDNYGYTF.

CDR3 DNA: TGTGCCAGCAGCTTCCCTCAAGGACAGCCGAACACCGGGGAGCTGTTTTTT. Amino acid sequence: CASSFPQGQPNTGELFF. The J gene is TRBJ2-2, the V gene TRBV11-2; weak D call: TRBD1 (6 bases). The CDR3 covers 17 residues. The V end lost 3 bases, the J end lost 0 bases, and 14 bases lay between the germline ends. Germline-derived CDR1 and CDR2 are SGHAT and FQNNGV.

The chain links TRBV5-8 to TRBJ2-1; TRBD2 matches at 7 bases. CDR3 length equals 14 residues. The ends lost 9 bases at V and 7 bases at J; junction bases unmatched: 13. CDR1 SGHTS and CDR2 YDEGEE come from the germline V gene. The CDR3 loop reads CATQSGDSRNEQFF. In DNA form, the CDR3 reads TGTGCCACCCAGAGCGGGGATTCGAGAAATGAGCAGTTCTTC. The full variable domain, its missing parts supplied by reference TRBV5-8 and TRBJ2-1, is EAGVTQSPTHLIKTRGQQATLRCSPISGHTSVYWYQQALGLGLQFLLWYDEGEERNRGNFPPRFSGRQFPNYSSELNVNALELEDSALYLCATQSGDSRNEQFFGPGTRLTVL.

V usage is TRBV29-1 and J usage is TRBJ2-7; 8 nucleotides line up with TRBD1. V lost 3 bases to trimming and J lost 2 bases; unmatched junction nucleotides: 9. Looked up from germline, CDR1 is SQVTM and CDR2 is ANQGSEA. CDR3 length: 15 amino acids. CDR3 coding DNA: TGCAGCGTTGAGTGGACAGGGCGTTTTACCTACGAGCAGTACTTC. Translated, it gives CSVEWTGRFTYEQYF.

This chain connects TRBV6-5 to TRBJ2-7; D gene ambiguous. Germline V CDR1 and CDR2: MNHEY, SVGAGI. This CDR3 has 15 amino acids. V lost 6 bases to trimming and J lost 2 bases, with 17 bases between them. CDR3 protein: CASSPPLTAPYEQYF. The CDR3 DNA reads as TGTGCCAGCAGCCCCCCCCTGACGGCTCCCTACGAGCAGTACTTC.

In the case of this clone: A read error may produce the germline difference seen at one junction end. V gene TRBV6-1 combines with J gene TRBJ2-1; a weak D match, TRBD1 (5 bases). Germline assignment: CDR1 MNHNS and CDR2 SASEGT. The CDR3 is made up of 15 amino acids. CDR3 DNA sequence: TGTGCCAGCAATGAAAGGTTGTGGTTTAGGGGAGAGCAGTTCTTC. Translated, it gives CASNERLWFRGEQFF.

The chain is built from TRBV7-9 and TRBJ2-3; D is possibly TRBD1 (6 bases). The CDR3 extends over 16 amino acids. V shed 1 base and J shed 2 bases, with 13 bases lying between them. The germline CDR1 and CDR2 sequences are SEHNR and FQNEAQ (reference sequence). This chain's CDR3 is CASSLEPRQDTDTQYF. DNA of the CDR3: TGTGCCAGCAGCTTAGAACCGAGACAGGACACAGATACGCAGTATTTT.

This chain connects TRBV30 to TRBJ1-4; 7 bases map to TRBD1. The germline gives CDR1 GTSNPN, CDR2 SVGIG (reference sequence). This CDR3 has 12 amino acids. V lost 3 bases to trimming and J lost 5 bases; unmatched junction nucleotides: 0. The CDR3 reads CAWRTGNEKLFF. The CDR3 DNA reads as TGTGCCTGGAGGACAGGGAATGAAAAACTGTTTTTT. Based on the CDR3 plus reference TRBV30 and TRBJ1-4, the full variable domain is SQTIHQWPATLVQPVGSPLSLECTVEGTSNPNLYWYRQAAGRGLQLLFYSVGIGQISSEVPQNLSASRPQDRQFILSSKKLLLSDSGFYLCAWRTGNEKLFFGSGTQLSVL.

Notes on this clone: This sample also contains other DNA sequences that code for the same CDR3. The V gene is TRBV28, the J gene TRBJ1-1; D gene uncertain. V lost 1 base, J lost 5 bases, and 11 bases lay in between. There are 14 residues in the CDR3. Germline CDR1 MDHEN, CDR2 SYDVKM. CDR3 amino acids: CASSLLGEGTEAFF. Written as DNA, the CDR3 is TGTGCCAGCAGTTTATTGGGAGAGGGTACTGAAGCTTTCTTT. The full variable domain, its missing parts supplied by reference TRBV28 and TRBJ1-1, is DVKVTQSSRYLVKRTGEKVFLECVQDMDHENMFWYRQDPGLGLRLIYFSYDVKMKEKGDIPEGYSVSREKKERFSLILESASTNQTSMYLCASSLLGEGTEAFFGQGTRLTVV.

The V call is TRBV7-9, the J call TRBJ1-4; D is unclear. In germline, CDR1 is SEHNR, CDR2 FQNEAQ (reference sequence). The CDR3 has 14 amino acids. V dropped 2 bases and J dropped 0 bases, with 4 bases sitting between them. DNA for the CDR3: TGTGCCAGCAGCTTATTATCAACTAATGAAAAACTGTTTTTT. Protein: CASSLLSTNEKLFF.

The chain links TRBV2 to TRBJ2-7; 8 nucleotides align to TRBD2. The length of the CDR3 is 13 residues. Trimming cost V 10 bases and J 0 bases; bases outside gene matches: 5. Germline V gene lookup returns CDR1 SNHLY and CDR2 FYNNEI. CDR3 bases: TGTGCCAACCTCGGGGGGGTCTCCTACGAGCAGTACTTC. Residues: CANLGGVSYEQYF. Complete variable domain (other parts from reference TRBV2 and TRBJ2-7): EPEVTQTPSHQVTQMGQEVILRCVPISNHLYFYWYRQILGQKVEFLVSFYNNEISEKSEIFDDQFSVERPDGSNFTLKIRSTKLEDSAMYFCANLGGVSYEQYFGPGTRLTVT.

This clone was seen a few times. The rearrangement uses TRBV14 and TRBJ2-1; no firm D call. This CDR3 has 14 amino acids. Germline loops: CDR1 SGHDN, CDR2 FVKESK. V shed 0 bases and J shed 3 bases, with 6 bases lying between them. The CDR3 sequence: CASSQENSYNEQFF. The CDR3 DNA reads TGTGCCAGCAGCCAAGAAAACAGCTACAATGAGCAGTTCTTC.

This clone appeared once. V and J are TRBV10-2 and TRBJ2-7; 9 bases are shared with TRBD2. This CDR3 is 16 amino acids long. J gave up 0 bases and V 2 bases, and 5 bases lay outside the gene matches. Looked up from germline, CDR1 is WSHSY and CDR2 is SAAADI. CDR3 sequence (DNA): TGCGCCAGCAGTGAGACTAGCGGGCTAAGCTCCTACGAGCAGTACTTC. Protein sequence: CASSETSGLSSYEQYF.

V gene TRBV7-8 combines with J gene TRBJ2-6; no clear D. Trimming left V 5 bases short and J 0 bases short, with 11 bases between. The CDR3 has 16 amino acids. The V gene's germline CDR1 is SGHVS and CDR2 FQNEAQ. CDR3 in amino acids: CASSKQIPSGANVLTF. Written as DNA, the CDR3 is TGTGCCAGCAGCAAACAGATTCCCTCTGGGGCCAACGTCCTGACTTTC.